Below, 7 T cell receptor beta chains from the same sample are listed, as sequenced in a study of T cells in Graves' hyperthyroidism and ophthalmopathy (dated by TCRdb to the late 2010s). The library was built by means of multiplex PCR. Sequencing was carried out with an Illumina HiSeq 2000. TCR beta CDR3 regions were amplified from RNA transcripts. A first-round RT-PCR of the TCR CDR3 used the HTBI primer set with the Qiagen OneStep RT-PCR kit. TCRdb reprocessed the public reads (quality trimming at Q25 with fastp, clone calling with MiXCR) and kept in-frame beta chains. When rows share a CDR3 protein, they turn into one entry using the most common DNA and genes. Present in this sample are over 300,000 distinct CDR3 sequences, roughly 13% of which were seen just once. Together, the top ten hold 11% of the sample. The sample consisted of blood. The receptors shown here come from a woman aged 55-75 years with Graves' hyperthyroidism.

This clonotype was recorded many times. V and J are TRBV7-2 and TRBJ1-5, with 8 bases fitting TRBD1. The CDR3 extends over 15 amino acids. The J segment lost 6 bases and the V segment lost 3 bases, leaving 7 bases of the junction unmatched. In germline, CDR1 is SGHTA, CDR2 FQGNSA. CDR3 in DNA: TGTGCCAGCAGCTTCGGGACAGGTGGCGGTCAGCCCCAGCATTTT. Its translation is CASSFGTGGGQPQHF.

The CDR3 DNA sequence: TGTGCCAGCAACGGACTAGGGACTACCGGGTCAACGCAGTTCTTC. This translates into CASNGLGTTGSTQFF. The chain combines TRBV9 with TRBJ2-1; 7 positions agree with TRBD2. Germline CDR1 is SGDLS and CDR2 is YYNGEE. CDR3 size: 15 residues. The V segment lost 6 bases and the J segment 12 bases; nucleotides outside the gene matches: 18.

The table lists this clonotype with a few counts. The V call is TRBV24-1, the J call TRBJ2-1; the D call may be TRBD1 or TRBD2 (5 bases each). This CDR3 comprises 16 residues. Germline CDR1 is KGHDR and CDR2 is SFDVKD. Between the trimmed V and J ends, which lost 4 bases and 7 bases, there was a span of 19 bases. As DNA, the CDR3 is TGTGCCACCAGTGACAAAGGGACCCCCCGTGGGAATGAGCAGTTCTTC. Encoded protein: CATSDKGTPRGNEQFF.

The genes are TRBV6-1 and TRBJ2-3; 13 positions match TRBD2. Germline V lookup: CDR1 MNHNS, CDR2 SASEGT. J gave up 6 bases and V 5 bases, and 8 bases lay outside the gene matches. This CDR3 spans 16 amino acids. CDR3 residues: CASSTKLAGGPDTQYF. CDR3 in DNA: TGTGCCAGCAGTACCAAACTAGCGGGAGGGCCGGATACGCAGTATTTT.

J is TRBJ1-4 and V is TRBV12-5; TRBD1 agrees at 7 bases. The J segment lost 3 bases and the V segment lost 1 base, leaving 5 bases of the junction unmatched. CDR3 length equals 16 residues. Germline assignment: CDR1 LGHNT and CDR2 FRNRAP. The CDR3 sequence: CASGLGQGWANEKLFF. The CDR3 nucleotides read TGTGCTAGTGGTTTGGGACAGGGCTGGGCTAATGAAAAACTGTTTTTT.

The chain links TRBV3-1 to TRBJ2-5, with 7 bases lining up with TRBD1. The J segment lost 2 bases and the V segment lost 7 bases, leaving 1 base of the junction unmatched. This CDR3 comprises 12 residues. Germline loops: CDR1 LGHDT, CDR2 YNNKEL (reference sequence). The CDR3: CASKGQQETQYF. CDR3 bases: TGTGCCAGCAAGGGACAGCAAGAGACCCAGTACTTC.

This clonotype was recorded at least ten times. The chain combines TRBV12-3 or TRBV12-4 with TRBJ2-5; unclear D gene. V was trimmed by 5 bases and J by 5 bases, leaving 9 bases between them. The CDR3 extends over 12 amino acids. This CDR3 reads CASSRLGETQYF. CDR3 DNA sequence: TGTGCCAGCAGTCGGCTGGGGGAGACCCAGTACTTC.